This TCR beta chain was retrieved from a study of blood T cell repertoires in COVID-19. Across the whole study: The cDNA or gDNA used as material had been derived from T cells, B-cell-depleted T cells, or PBMCs.

Generated by immunoSEQ multiplex PCR, the TCRdb table keeps only in-frame clones and is missing some. Of approximately 200,000 clones listed, 70% to 85% are singletons. The CDR3 contains 19 residues. J was trimmed by 4 bases and V by 3 bases; bases with no gene match: 20. CDR1 SNHLY and CDR2 FYNNEI come from the germline V gene. The sequence was collected from a young woman with acute or convalescent COVID-19. The sequenced sample consisted of peripheral blood. The J gene is TRBJ1-2, the V gene TRBV2, with TRBD1 matching over 7 bases. In DNA, the CDR3 is TGTGCCAGCAGTGATCTAAACTCGGGACAGCCGGGTTTGGGCTATGGCTACACCTTC. It codes for CASSDLNSGQPGLGYGYTF.